Following are 11 T cell receptor beta chains from one sample sequenced in a study of somatic mutations in cytotoxic T cells in rheumatoid arthritis. Data came from immunoSEQ multiplex PCR; TCRdb stores just in-frame clones and leaves some out. The top ten hold around 16% of the sample, which has fewer than 9,500 clones, 70% to 80% seen once. The sample was CD8+ T cells sorted from blood. These receptors all stem from an adult with rheumatoid arthritis.

The V call is TRBV11-3, the J call TRBJ2-5; D possibly corresponds to TRBD2 (5 bases). CDR3 length: 14 amino acids. CDR1 is SGHNT, CDR2 YENEEA, per germline. V lost 0 bases and J lost 7, with 12 bases in between. CDR3 region: CASSLEGSRGTQYF. The CDR3 nucleotides are TGTGCCAGCAGCTTAGAGGGCTCCCGGGGGACCCAGTACTTC.

The chain couples TRBV7-9 to TRBJ2-1; 10 bases are shared with TRBD1. V shed 4 bases and J 8 bases; nucleotides not matched to a gene: 8. The CDR3 spans 15 residues. Germline CDR1 SEHNR, CDR2 FQNEAQ (reference sequence). This CDR3 is CASSSPSTGGDEQFF. CDR3 coding DNA: TGTGCCAGCAGCTCCCCCTCGACAGGGGGCGATGAGCAGTTCTTC.

The V and J genes are TRBV28 and TRBJ2-1; TRBD2 aligns across 7 bases. CDR3 length: 16 amino acids. V dropped 2 bases and J dropped 2; count of bases not matched to a gene: 6. Germline lookup yields CDR1 MDHEN and CDR2 SYDVKM. The CDR3 sequence: CASSLAPSGPYNEQFF. CDR3 sequence (DNA): TGTGCCAGCAGTTTAGCTCCTAGCGGACCCTACAATGAGCAGTTCTTC.

This clone was counted a few times. The chain combines TRBV7-9 with TRBJ1-1; 10 nucleotides align to TRBD1. CDR3 length: 16 amino acids. The ends lost 3 bases at V and 6 bases at J; junction bases unmatched: 10. The germline CDR1 and CDR2 sequences are SEHNR and FQNEAQ (reference sequence). The CDR3 DNA reads TGTGCCAGCAGCTTGCGGGACAGGGGCCTTTTTGCTGAAGCTTTCTTT. Its translation is CASSLRDRGLFAEAFF.

The chain combines TRBV19 with TRBJ2-2; D is uncertain. Germline V gene lookup returns CDR1 LNHDA and CDR2 SQIVND (reference sequence). There are 14 residues in the CDR3. The V and J ends lost 7 bases and 1 base respectively, with 10 bases between them. For the CDR3, the DNA is TGTGCCAGTACTAGAACGGGGAACACCGGGGAGCTGTTTTTT. This gives the protein CASTRTGNTGELFF. Full variable domain (outside the CDR3, taken from reference TRBV19 and TRBJ2-2): DGGITQSPKYLFRKEGQNVTLSCEQNLNHDAMYWYRQDPGQGLRLIYYSQIVNDFQKGDIAEGYSVSREKKESFPLTVTSAQKNPTAFYLCASTRTGNTGELFFGEGSRLTVL.

V gene TRBV4-1 combines with J gene TRBJ2-1; no firm D call. From germline, CDR1 is MGHRA and CDR2 YSYEKL. The CDR3 loop spans 12 amino acids. V was shortened by 0 bases and J by 9 bases, with 6 bases between the two germline ends. The CDR3 sequence: CASSQDDLEQFF. The CDR3 DNA follows: TGCGCCAGCAGCCAAGATGACCTTGAGCAGTTCTTC.

The V and J genes are TRBV7-9 and TRBJ2-4; 8 bases align to TRBD1. V lost 4 bases to trimming and J lost 5 bases; unmatched junction nucleotides: 4. The CDR3 contains 14 residues. The germline CDR1 and CDR2 sequences are SEHNR and FQNEAQ (reference sequence). CDR3 region: CASSWTGLENIQYF. CDR3 coding DNA: TGTGCCAGCAGCTGGACAGGGTTAGAAAACATTCAGTACTTC.

This chain links TRBV6-5 with TRBJ2-5; D perhaps matches TRBD1 (8 bases). The length of the CDR3 is 16 residues. Per the germline V gene, CDR1 is MNHEY and CDR2 is SVGAGI. Trimming pared 2 bases from V and 2 bases from J, leaving 15 bases between. In DNA, the CDR3 is TGTGCCAGCAGTTACCCGGACAGGGAGGGACAAGAGACCCAGTACTTC. Residues: CASSYPDREGQETQYF.

This chain connects TRBV9 to TRBJ2-2; D is undetermined. CDR1 is SGDLS, CDR2 YYNGEE, per germline. V lost 3 bases and J 7 bases, leaving 7 bases between the germline ends. The CDR3 consists of 12 residues. The CDR3 region has the DNA TGTGCCAGCAGCGCCCCCGACGGGGAGCTGTTTTTT. Translation gives CASSAPDGELFF.

In this sample, this clone is large (0.1 to 1%). The J gene is TRBJ2-5, the V gene TRBV4-1, with D perhaps TRBD2 (5 bases). Germline V gene lookup returns CDR1 MGHRA and CDR2 YSYEKL. This CDR3 has 15 residues. V dropped 4 bases and J dropped 5 bases, with 17 bases sitting between them. As DNA, the CDR3 is TGCGCCAGCAGCCCCGGGGATGACCCGAGGGAGACCCAGTACTTC. It codes for CASSPGDDPRETQYF.

V and J are TRBV19 and TRBJ2-7; TRBD1 might be the D (6 bases). Between the trimmed V and J ends, which lost 3 bases and 3 bases, there was a span of 15 bases. The CDR3 is made up of 15 amino acids. CDR1 LNHDA and CDR2 SQIVND come from the germline V gene (reference sequence). The CDR3 loop reads CASSIGGHGIYEQYF. For the CDR3, the DNA is TGTGCCAGTAGTATTGGGGGACACGGGATCTACGAGCAGTACTTC.